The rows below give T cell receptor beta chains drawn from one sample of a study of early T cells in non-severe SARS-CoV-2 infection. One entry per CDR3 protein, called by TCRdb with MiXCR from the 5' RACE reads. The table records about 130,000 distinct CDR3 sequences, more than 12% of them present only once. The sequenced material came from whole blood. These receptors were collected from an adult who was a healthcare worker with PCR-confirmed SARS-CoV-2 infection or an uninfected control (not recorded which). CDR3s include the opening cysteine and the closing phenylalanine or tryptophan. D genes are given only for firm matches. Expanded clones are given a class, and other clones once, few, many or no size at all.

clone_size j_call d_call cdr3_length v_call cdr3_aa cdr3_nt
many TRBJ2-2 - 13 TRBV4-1 CASSQDLPGELFF TGCGCCAGCAGCCAAGATCTTCCCGGGGAGCTGTTTTTT
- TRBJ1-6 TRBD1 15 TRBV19 CASSIRTGINSPLHF TGTGCCAGTAGTATCCGGACAGGGATCAATTCACCCCTCCACTTT
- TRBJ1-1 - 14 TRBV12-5 CASAPGQTNTEAFF TGTGCTAGTGCCCCCGGTCAAACGAACACTGAAGCTTTCTTT
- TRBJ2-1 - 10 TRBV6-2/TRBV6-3 CASGFNEQFF TGTGCCAGCGGGTTCAATGAGCAGTTCTTC
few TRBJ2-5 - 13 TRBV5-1 CASGGDGQETQYF TGCGCCAGCGGCGGGGACGGCCAAGAGACCCAGTACTTC
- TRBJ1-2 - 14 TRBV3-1 CASSPHIANYGYTF TGTGCCAGCAGCCCTCATATCGCTAACTATGGCTACACCTTC
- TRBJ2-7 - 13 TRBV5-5 CASNPLGPYEQYF TGTGCCAGCAACCCCCTCGGCCCCTACGAGCAGTACTTC
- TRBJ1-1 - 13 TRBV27 CASSFTGDTEAFF TGTGCCAGCAGTTTCACGGGGGACACTGAAGCTTTCTTT
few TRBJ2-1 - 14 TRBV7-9 CASARGGTRDEQFF TGTGCCAGTGCAAGGGGCGGGACACGCGATGAGCAGTTCTTC
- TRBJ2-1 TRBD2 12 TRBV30 CAWSSVRGAQFF TGTGCCTGGAGTTCTGTGCGGGGGGCGCAGTTCTTC
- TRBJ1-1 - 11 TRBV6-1 CASSWGKEAFF TGTGCCAGCAGTTGGGGAAAGGAAGCTTTCTTT
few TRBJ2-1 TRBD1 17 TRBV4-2 CASSQDWGDRVYNEQFF TGTGCCAGCAGCCAAGATTGGGGAGACAGGGTCTACAATGAGCAGTTCTTC
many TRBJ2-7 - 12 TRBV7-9 CASSPSSYEQYF TGTGCCAGCAGCCCGAGCTCCTACGAGCAGTACTTC
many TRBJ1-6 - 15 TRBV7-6 CASSLEGVANSPLHF TGTGCCAGCAGCTTAGAGGGGGTGGCTAATTCACCCCTCCACTTT
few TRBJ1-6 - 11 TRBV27 CASSPGLILHF TGTGCCAGCAGCCCGGGCCTTATCCTCCACTTT
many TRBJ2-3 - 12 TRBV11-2 CASSPQQDTQYF TGTGCCAGCAGCCCGCAGCAAGATACGCAGTATTTT
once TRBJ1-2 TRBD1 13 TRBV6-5 CASSHPQGDGYTF TGTGCCAGCAGCCATCCACAGGGGGATGGCTACACCTTC
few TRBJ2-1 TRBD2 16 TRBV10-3 CAISDPASGVYNEQFF TGTGCCATCAGTGATCCGGCTAGCGGGGTTTACAATGAGCAGTTCTTC
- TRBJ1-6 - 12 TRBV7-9 CASGGWDSPLHF TGTGCCAGCGGCGGCTGGGATTCACCCCTCCACTTT
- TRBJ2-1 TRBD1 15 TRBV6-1 CASSPRTGVYNEQFF TGTGCCAGCAGTCCCCGGACAGGCGTTTACAATGAGCAGTTCTTC
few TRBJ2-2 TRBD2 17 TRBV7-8 CASSTGPSGGGTGELFF TGTGCCAGCAGCACAGGCCCCAGCGGGGGAGGCACCGGGGAGCTGTTTTTT
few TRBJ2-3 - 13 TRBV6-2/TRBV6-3 CASKRGAEDTQYF TGTGCCAGCAAACGGGGGGCGGAAGATACGCAGTATTTT
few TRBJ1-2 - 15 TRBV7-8 CASSPRAATNYGYTF TGTGCCAGCAGCCCCCGGGCAGCAACTAACTATGGCTACACCTTC
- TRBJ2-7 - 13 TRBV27 CASSLWGGYERYF TGTGCCAGCAGTTTATGGGGGGGCTACGAGCGGTACTTC
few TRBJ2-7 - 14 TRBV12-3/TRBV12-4 CASSFPGRSYEQYF TGTGCCAGCAGTTTTCCGGGACGGAGTTACGAGCAGTACTTC
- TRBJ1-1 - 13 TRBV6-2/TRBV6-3 CASSYSRNTAAFF TGTGCCAGCAGTTACTCGCGGAACACTGCAGCTTTCTTT
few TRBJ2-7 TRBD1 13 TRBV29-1 CSVLWTGDYEQYF TGCAGCGTTCTGTGGACAGGGGACTACGAGCAGTACTTC
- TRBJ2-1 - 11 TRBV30 CAWSGRDEQFF TGTGCCTGGAGTGGACGAGATGAGCAGTTCTTC
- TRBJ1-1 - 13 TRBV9 CASSVFTDTEAFF TGTGCCAGCAGCGTATTCACAGACACTGAAGCTTTCTTT
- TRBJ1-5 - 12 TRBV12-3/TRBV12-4 CASSLGGQPQHF TGTGCCAGCAGTTTGGGGGGGCAGCCCCAGCATTTT
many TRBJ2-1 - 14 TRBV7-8 CASSLRRLSREQFF TGTGCCAGCAGCTTAAGAAGGCTTTCTCGAGAGCAGTTCTTC
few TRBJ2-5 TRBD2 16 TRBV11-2 CASSPRGGGSRETQYF TGTGCCAGCAGCCCACGGGGCGGGGGGTCAAGAGAGACCCAGTACTTC
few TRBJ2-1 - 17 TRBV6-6 CASSYGGQAESWAEQFF TGTGCCAGCAGTTACGGAGGGCAGGCTGAATCATGGGCTGAGCAGTTCTTC
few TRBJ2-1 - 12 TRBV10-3 CAIREGVGEQFF TGTGCCATCAGAGAAGGGGTTGGTGAGCAGTTCTTC
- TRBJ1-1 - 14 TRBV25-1 CASSEDRLTSEAFF TGTGCCAGCAGTGAAGATCGACTGACATCTGAAGCTTTCTTT
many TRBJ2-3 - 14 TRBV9 CASSVAGIADTQYF TGTGCCAGCAGCGTAGCGGGTATTGCAGATACGCAGTATTTT
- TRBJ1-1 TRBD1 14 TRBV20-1 CSAEPGQGRTEAFF TGCAGTGCCGAACCGGGACAGGGTAGAACTGAAGCTTTCTTT
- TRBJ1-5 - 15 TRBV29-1 CSVADGFLGNQPQHF TGCAGCGTTGCTGACGGTTTCTTGGGGAATCAGCCCCAGCATTTT
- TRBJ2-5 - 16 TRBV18 CASSPPSGGSVETQYF TGTGCCAGCTCACCACCGTCAGGGGGGTCGGTAGAGACCCAGTACTTC
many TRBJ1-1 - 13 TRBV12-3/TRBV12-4 CASSRDMNTEAFF TGTGCCAGCAGCCGGGACATGAACACTGAAGCTTTCTTT
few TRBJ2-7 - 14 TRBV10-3 CAISDGPRSYEQYF TGTGCCATCAGTGACGGGCCCCGATCCTACGAGCAGTACTTC
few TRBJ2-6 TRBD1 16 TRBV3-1 CASSEGQAAGANVLTF TGTGCCAGCAGCGAAGGACAGGCAGCTGGGGCCAACGTCCTGACTTTC
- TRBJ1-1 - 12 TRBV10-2 CASSEGTTEAFF TGCGCCAGCAGTGAAGGCACGACAGAAGCTTTCTTT
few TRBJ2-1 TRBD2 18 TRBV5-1 CASSFTSGGPSSYNEQFF TGCGCCAGCAGCTTCACTAGCGGGGGGCCGTCCTCCTACAATGAGCAGTTCTTC
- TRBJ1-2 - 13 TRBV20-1 CSASEGLNYGYTF TGCAGTGCTAGCGAGGGATTGAACTATGGCTACACCTTC
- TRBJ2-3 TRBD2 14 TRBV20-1 CSARSGLATDTQYF TGCAGTGCTAGATCAGGACTAGCTACTGATACGCAGTATTTT
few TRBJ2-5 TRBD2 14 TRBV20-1 CSADFGGGQETQYF TGCAGTGCTGATTTCGGGGGAGGGCAAGAGACCCAGTACTTC
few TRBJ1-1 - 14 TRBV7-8 CASSLVPGGTEAFF TGTGCCAGCAGCTTAGTACCGGGGGGGACTGAAGCTTTCTTT
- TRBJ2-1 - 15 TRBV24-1 CATSDSGTLLDEQFF TGTGCCACCAGTGATTCCGGGACACTTCTCGATGAGCAGTTCTTC
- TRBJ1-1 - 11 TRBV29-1 CSVDSGRRAFF TGCAGCGTTGATTCGGGCCGCCGGGCTTTCTTT
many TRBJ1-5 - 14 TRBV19 CASSIAGLSGAQHF TGTGCCAGTAGTATAGCTGGGCTCAGCGGGGCCCAGCATTTT
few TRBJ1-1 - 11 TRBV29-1 CSDNWRTEAFF TGCAGCGATAATTGGCGGACTGAAGCTTTCTTT
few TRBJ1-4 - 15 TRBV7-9 CASSFSPPEGEKLFF TGTGCCAGCAGCTTCTCCCCCCCAGAAGGTGAAAAACTGTTTTTT
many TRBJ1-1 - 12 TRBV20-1 CSAARGNTEAFF TGCAGTGCTGCTCGAGGGAACACTGAAGCTTTCTTT
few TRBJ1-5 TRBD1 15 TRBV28 CASSWPGQGPQPQHF TGTGCCAGCAGTTGGCCGGGACAGGGCCCTCAGCCCCAGCATTTT
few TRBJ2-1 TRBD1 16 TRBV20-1 CSARVHGQGIYNEQFF TGCAGTGCTAGAGTTCATGGACAGGGAATCTACAATGAGCAGTTCTTC
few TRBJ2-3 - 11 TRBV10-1 CASSQGGTQYF TGCGCCAGCAGCCAGGGGGGAACGCAGTATTTT
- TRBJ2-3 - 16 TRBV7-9 CASSFGRTPSTDTQYF TGTGCCAGCAGCTTCGGTCGGACACCTAGCACAGATACGCAGTATTTT
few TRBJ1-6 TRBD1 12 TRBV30 CASGGLPSPLHF TGTGCCTCAGGGGGGCTGCCATCACCCCTCCACTTT